This T cell receptor (beta chain) was sequenced in a study of cytomegalovirus exposure and HLA in healthy donors. Use of 60 Vbeta and 13 Jbeta primers characterized the PCR. Profiling relied on immunoSEQ multiplex PCR, and the TCRdb table lists in-frame clones only, not all of them. Its clone listing holds 150,000 to 200,000 clones. Donors were nominally healthy when sampled, though unrecorded immune exposures were likely. The sequence was obtained from a woman younger than 30 in good health and CMV-seropositive. What was sequenced was PBMCs.

Here the CDR3 DNA reads TGTGCCAGCAGCGAGACAGGCGCCCAAGAGACCCAGTACTTC. Residues: CASSETGAQETQYF. J is TRBJ2-5 and V is TRBV7-9; D might be TRBD1 (6 bases). The CDR3 totals 14 residues. CDR1 SEHNR and CDR2 FQNEAQ come from the germline V gene (reference sequence). V lost 5 bases and J 1 base, leaving 11 bases between the germline ends.